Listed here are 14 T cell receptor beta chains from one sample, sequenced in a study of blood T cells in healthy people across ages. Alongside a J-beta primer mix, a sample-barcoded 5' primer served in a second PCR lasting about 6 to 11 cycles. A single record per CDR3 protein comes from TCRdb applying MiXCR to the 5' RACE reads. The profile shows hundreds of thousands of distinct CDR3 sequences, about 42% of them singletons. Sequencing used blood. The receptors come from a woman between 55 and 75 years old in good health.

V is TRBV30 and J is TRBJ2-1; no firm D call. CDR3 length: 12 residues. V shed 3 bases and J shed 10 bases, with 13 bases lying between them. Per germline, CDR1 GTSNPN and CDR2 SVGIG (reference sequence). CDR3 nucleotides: TGTGCCTGGAGGCGGCAGTTCGTGGAGCAGTTCTTC. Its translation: CAWRRQFVEQFF.

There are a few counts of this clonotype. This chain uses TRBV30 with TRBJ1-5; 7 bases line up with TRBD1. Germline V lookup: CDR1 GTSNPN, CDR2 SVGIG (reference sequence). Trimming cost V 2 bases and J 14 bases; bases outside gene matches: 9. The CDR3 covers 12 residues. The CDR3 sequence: CAWSPSTGSKHF. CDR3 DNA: TGTGCCTGGAGTCCCTCGACAGGGAGTAAGCATTTT.

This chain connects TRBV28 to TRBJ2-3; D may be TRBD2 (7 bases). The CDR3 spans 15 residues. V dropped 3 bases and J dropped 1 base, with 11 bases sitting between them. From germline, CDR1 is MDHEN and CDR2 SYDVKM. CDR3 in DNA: TGTGCCAGCAGTTTTCGCGGGGGCCGCACAGATACGCAGTATTTT. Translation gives CASSFRGGRTDTQYF.

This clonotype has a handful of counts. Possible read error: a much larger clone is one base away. The CDR3 DNA sequence: TGTGCCAGCAGCGGCGGGACGGCCAACCAGCAGTTCTTC. Translated, it gives CASSGGTANQQFF. The chain is built from TRBV9 and TRBJ2-1, with a possible D match to TRBD2 (6 bases). V lost 3 bases, J lost 11 bases, and 15 bases lay in between. The CDR3 has 13 residues. Germline V gene data show CDR1 as SGDLS and CDR2 as YYNGEE.

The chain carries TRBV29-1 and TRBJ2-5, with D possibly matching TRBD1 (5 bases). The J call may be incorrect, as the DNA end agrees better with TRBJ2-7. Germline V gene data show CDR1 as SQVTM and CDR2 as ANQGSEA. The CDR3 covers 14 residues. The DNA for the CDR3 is TGCAGCGTTGGCCCCAGCTTAGGTAGGGGCGAGCAGTACTTC. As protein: CSVGPSLGRGEQYF.

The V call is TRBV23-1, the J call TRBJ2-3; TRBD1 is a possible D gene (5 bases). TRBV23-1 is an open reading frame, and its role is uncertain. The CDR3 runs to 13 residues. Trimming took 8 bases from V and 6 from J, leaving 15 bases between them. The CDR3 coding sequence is TGCGCCAGCGCGCAAGGGGTCCGGGATACGCAGTATTTT. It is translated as CASAQGVRDTQYF.

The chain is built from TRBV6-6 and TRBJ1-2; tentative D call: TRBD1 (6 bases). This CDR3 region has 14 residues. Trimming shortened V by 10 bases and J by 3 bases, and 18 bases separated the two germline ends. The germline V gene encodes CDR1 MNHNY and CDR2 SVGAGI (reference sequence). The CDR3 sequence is CANSPGANDYGYTF. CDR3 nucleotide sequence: TGTGCCAACAGCCCAGGGGCGAATGACTATGGCTACACCTTC.

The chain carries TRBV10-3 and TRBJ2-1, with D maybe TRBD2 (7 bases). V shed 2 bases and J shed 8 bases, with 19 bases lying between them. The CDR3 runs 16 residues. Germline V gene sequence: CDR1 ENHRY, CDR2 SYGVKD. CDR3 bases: TGTGCCATCAGTGAGCCTCGGGGGCGGGAGTATGATGAGCAGTTCTTC. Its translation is CAISEPRGREYDEQFF.

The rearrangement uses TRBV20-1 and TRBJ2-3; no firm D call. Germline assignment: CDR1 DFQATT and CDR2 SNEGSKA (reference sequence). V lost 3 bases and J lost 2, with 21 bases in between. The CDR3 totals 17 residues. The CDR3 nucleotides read TGCAGTGCTAGCCGGAAAGAGAGATTTACATACACAGATACGCAGTATTTT. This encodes CSASRKERFTYTDTQYF.

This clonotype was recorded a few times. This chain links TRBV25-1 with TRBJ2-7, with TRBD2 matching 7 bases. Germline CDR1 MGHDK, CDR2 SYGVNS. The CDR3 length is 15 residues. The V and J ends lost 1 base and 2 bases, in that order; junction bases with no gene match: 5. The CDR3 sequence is CASSESGGGAYEQYF. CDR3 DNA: TGTGCCAGCAGTGAATCGGGGGGAGGAGCCTACGAGCAGTACTTC.

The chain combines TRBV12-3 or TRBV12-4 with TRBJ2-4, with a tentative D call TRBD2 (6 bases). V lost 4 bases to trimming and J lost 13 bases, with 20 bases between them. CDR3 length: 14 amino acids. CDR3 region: CASSSRVASGEQYF. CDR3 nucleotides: TGTGCCAGCAGTTCCAGGGTCGCGTCGGGAGAGCAGTACTTC.

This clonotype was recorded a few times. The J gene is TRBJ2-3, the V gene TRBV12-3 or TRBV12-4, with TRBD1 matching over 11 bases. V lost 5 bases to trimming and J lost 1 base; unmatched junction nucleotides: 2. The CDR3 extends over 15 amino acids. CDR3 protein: CASSGQGAGTDTQYF. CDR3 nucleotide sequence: TGTGCCAGCAGTGGACAGGGGGCGGGCACAGATACGCAGTATTTT.

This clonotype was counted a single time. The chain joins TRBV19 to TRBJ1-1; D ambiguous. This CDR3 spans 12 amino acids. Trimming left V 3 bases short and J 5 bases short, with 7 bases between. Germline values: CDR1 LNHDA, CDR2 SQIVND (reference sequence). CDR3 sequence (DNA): TGTGCCAGTAGTATGTGGCAGACTGAAGCTTTCTTT. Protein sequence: CASSMWQTEAFF.

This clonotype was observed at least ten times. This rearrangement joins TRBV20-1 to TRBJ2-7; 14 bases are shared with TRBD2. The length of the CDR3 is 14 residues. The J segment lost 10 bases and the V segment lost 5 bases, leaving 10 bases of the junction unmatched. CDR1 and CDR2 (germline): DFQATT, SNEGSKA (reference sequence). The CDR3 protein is CSAPKSTSGRGQYF. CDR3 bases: TGCAGTGCTCCCAAGTCGACTAGCGGGAGGGGACAGTACTTC.